These 18 T cell receptor beta chains were sequenced from one sample in a study of T cell responses to AZD1222 COVID-19 vaccine listed by TCRdb under 2021. Libraries came from the immunoSEQ multiplex PCR assay. Imported from immuneACCESS, the table was reduced by TCRdb to in-frame sequences with V and J called. These copies leave out some clones; in studies compared against another copy, an unresolved V gene accounts for under half, and the cause of the remainder is not known. This sample gives roughly 80,000 clones in total; around 90% of them show up just once. In total, the top ten clones hold roughly 5% of the sample. In light of the paper, this sample's time point label describes: baseline before first vaccination. Sample treatment or condition, as interpreted from the label and publication: meningococcal conjugate vaccine given as trial control. Source: peripheral blood, taken on day 0 of MenACWY control vaccination. These TCRs come from an adult in good health.

The V call is TRBV5-4, the J call TRBJ1-1, with a possible D match to TRBD1 (6 bases). The germline CDR1 and CDR2 sequences are SGHNT and YYREEE (reference sequence). This CDR3 has 14 amino acids. V shed 3 bases and J shed 9 bases, with 18 bases lying between them. The CDR3 loop reads CASSWGRDNEKAFF. CDR3 DNA: TGTGCCAGCAGCTGGGGGCGGGACAACGAGAAAGCTTTCTTT.

The chain employs TRBV10-2 and TRBJ2-2; D gene unclear. CDR1 is WSHSY and CDR2 is SAAADI in the germline V gene. The CDR3 loop spans 13 amino acids. V was trimmed by 8 bases and J by 7 bases, leaving 14 bases between them. CDR3: CASGRVSNGELFF. The CDR3 DNA reads as TGCGCCAGCGGCCGGGTCTCCAACGGGGAGCTGTTTTTT.

The chain carries TRBV7-6 and TRBJ1-3, with D hard to call. The CDR3 contains 16 residues. Trimming removed 5 bases at V and 0 bases at J, with 14 bases between. Germline loops: CDR1 SGHVS, CDR2 FNYEAQ. The CDR3 loop reads CASSHRTGSSGNTIYF. In nucleotides, the CDR3 is TGTGCCAGCAGCCATCGGACGGGAAGCTCTGGAAACACCATATATTTT.

The chain has TRBV6-5 and TRBJ2-2; TRBD1 might be the D (6 bases). Trimming took 10 bases from V and 0 from J, leaving 12 bases between them. The CDR3 length is 14 residues. CDR1 MNHEY and CDR2 SVGAGI come from the germline V gene. The CDR3 DNA follows: TGTGCCATCCGGCAGGGGTCGAACACCGGGGAGCTGTTTTTT. It encodes CAIRQGSNTGELFF.

The gene calls are TRBV7-9 and TRBJ1-2; 7 bases are a match to TRBD1. This CDR3 is built from 15 residues. V dropped 4 bases and J dropped 4; count of bases not matched to a gene: 9. Germline lookup yields CDR1 SEHNR and CDR2 FQNEAQ (reference sequence). Written as DNA, the CDR3 is TGTGCCAGCAGCTCGTCCCGGGACAGTAGCTATGGCTACACCTTC. Amino acids: CASSSSRDSSYGYTF. Using reference TRBV7-9 and TRBJ1-2 for the parts outside the CDR3, the full variable domain is DTGVSQNPRHKITKRGQNVTFRCDPISEHNRLYWYRQTLGQGPEFLTYFQNEAQLEKSRLLSDRFSAERPKGSFSTLEIQRTEQGDSAMYLCASSSSRDSSYGYTFGSGTRLTVV.

The chain is built from TRBV19 and TRBJ2-5; the D is unclear. Germline V gene sequence: CDR1 LNHDA, CDR2 SQIVND (reference sequence). V was clipped by 3 bases and J by 4 bases, with 12 bases between them. This CDR3 contains 14 residues. CDR3 nucleotide sequence: TGTGCCAGTAGTATGGGTACCAACTCAGAGACCCAGTACTTC. Protein product: CASSMGTNSETQYF.

The V call is TRBV28, the J call TRBJ1-1; the D is unclear. Germline assignment: CDR1 MDHEN and CDR2 SYDVKM. This CDR3 region has 12 residues. With 2 bases removed from V and 3 bases from J, the gap between germline ends came to 4 bases. The CDR3 sequence: CASSLQYTEAFF. The CDR3 DNA sequence: TGTGCCAGCAGTTTACAATACACTGAAGCTTTCTTT.

The genes are TRBV21-1 and TRBJ2-4. TRBV21-1 corresponds to a pseudogene. CDR3 size: 20 residues. CDR3: CASSNAPRAARELAKNIQYF. As DNA, the CDR3 is TGTGCCAGCAGTAATGCTCCTAGGGCAGCAAGAGAATTAGCCAAAAACATTCAGTACTTC.

This CDR3 is CASSQYTLVKPNYGYTF. For the CDR3, the DNA is TGTGCCAGCAGTCAATACACTCTGGTTAAGCCTAACTATGGCTACACCTTC. The rearrangement links TRBV5-8 to TRBJ1-2; D is uncertain. Between the trimmed V and J ends, which lost 5 bases and 0 bases, there was a span of 20 bases. Germline values: CDR1 SGHTS, CDR2 YDEGEE. The CDR3 has 17 residues.

The CDR3 region has the DNA TGTGCCAGTAGTAAGCAGGTGGGGAAAAACACTGAAGCTTTCTTT. This codes for CASSKQVGKNTEAFF. This chain uses TRBV19 with TRBJ1-1; no reliable D call. V was trimmed by 4 bases and J by 2 bases, leaving 14 bases between them. The CDR3 runs to 15 residues. Germline V gene data show CDR1 as LNHDA and CDR2 as SQIVND (reference sequence).

The chain's CDR3 is CASSLGLHTDTQYF. Written as DNA, the CDR3 is TGTGCCAGCAGCCTGGGACTGCACACAGATACGCAGTATTTT. The rearrangement joins TRBV7-9 to TRBJ2-3, with D perhaps TRBD2 (6 bases). The CDR3 runs 14 residues. CDR1 SEHNR and CDR2 FQNEAQ come from the germline V gene (reference sequence). V shed 5 bases and J shed 2 bases, with 11 bases lying between them.

The chain is built from TRBV14 and TRBJ1-5; D call uncertain. The CDR3 sequence is 15 residues long. Trimming took off 0 bases at V and 2 bases at J, with 8 bases between the two ends. Germline CDR1 is SGHDN and CDR2 is FVKESK. The CDR3 bases are TGTGCCAGCAGCCAAGAGGTGTTGGGCAATCAGCCCCAGCATTTT. As protein: CASSQEVLGNQPQHF.

The V and J genes are TRBV11-1 and TRBJ2-2, with TRBD2 matching 7 bases. CDR1 SGHAT and CDR2 FQDESV come from the germline V gene (reference sequence). V was clipped by 0 bases and J by 2 bases; unmatched bases: 3. This CDR3 spans 16 amino acids. CDR3 DNA: TGTGCCAGCAGCTTAGCGATGGGACTAAACACCGGGGAGCTGTTTTTT. Its translation: CASSLAMGLNTGELFF.

The DNA of the CDR3 is TGTGCCAGCAGTCGGAATGGAGGGGCCGGCACAGATACGCAGTATTTT. This encodes CASSRNGGAGTDTQYF. The chain has TRBV7-2 and TRBJ2-3; D might be TRBD2 (6 bases). Trimming removed 6 bases from V and 1 base from J, with 17 bases in between. The CDR3 extends over 16 amino acids. The germline gives CDR1 SGHTA, CDR2 FQGNSA.

V is TRBV18 and J is TRBJ2-7; the D gene is possibly TRBD2 (6 bases). V was clipped by 2 bases and J by 1 base, with 15 bases between them. The CDR3 has 16 amino acids. Germline lookup yields CDR1 KGHSH and CDR2 LQKENI. The CDR3 is CASSPATGTHSYEQYF. In DNA form, the CDR3 reads TGTGCCAGCTCACCAGCGACCGGGACTCATTCCTACGAGCAGTACTTC.

A single count supports this clone. The chain is built from TRBV11-2 and TRBJ1-1; TRBD1 matches 7 bases. CDR1 and CDR2 (germline): SGHAT, FQNNGV. Trimming at V came to 4 bases and at J to 1 base, leaving 6 bases not matched to a gene. This CDR3 contains 15 residues. CDR3 sequence reads: CASSSPRGWNTEAFF. CDR3 DNA: TGTGCCAGCAGCTCACCCAGGGGGTGGAACACTGAAGCTTTCTTT.

The genes are TRBV18 and TRBJ1-2, with TRBD1 identical over 9 bases. The length of the CDR3 is 17 residues. Trimming cost V 1 base and J 4 bases; bases outside gene matches: 10. Per the germline V gene, CDR1 is KGHSH and CDR2 is LQKENI. The CDR3 coding sequence is TGTGCCAGCTCACCACGGCAAAAACAGGGGGCCGTCTATGGCTACACCTTC. Translation: CASSPRQKQGAVYGYTF.

The chain carries TRBV9 and TRBJ1-5; D uncertain. CDR1 is SGDLS and CDR2 is YYNGEE in the germline V gene. This CDR3 contains 15 residues. V was cut by 10 bases and J by 7 bases, with 24 bases left in between. CDR3 loop: CALHRAGRREQPQHF. The CDR3 nucleotides read TGTGCCTTACACCGAGCAGGTCGGCGAGAGCAGCCCCAGCATTTT.